This T cell receptor beta chain was captured by sequencing in a study of cytomegalovirus exposure and HLA in healthy donors. Study-wide points: A link between a missense DCLRE1C variant and TCR beta V- and J-gene trimming emerged from a later analysis. Within the data, a cluster of highly shared sequence variants was likely a sequencing artifact. A later analysis showed TCR association rates differing by HLA locus, peaking at DRB1 and lowest at HLA-C. Within a later analysis, the majority of CMV-associated TCR beta chains appeared HLA-restricted.

Primers included in the PCR were 60 Vbeta and 13 Jbeta primers. This table comes from immunoSEQ multiplex PCR, and its TCRdb copy is limited to in-frame clones, with some not included. This table holds roughly 140,000 clones, 70% to 80% found once. A word on this clone: Its antigen is undetermined. Sequence at one end of the junction differs from germline and may be a read error.

Germline V CDR1 and CDR2: SGHNT, YYREEE (reference sequence). CDR3 size: 14 residues. This sequence was found in a woman in her late teens or twenties in good health and CMV-seropositive. Material for sequencing was PBMCs. This chain links TRBV5-4 with TRBJ1-2, with D tentatively TRBD1 (6 bases). The CDR3: CASSQAGADYGYTF. The CDR3 coding sequence is TGCGCCAGCAGCCAAGCAGGGGCAGACTATGGCTACACCTTC.